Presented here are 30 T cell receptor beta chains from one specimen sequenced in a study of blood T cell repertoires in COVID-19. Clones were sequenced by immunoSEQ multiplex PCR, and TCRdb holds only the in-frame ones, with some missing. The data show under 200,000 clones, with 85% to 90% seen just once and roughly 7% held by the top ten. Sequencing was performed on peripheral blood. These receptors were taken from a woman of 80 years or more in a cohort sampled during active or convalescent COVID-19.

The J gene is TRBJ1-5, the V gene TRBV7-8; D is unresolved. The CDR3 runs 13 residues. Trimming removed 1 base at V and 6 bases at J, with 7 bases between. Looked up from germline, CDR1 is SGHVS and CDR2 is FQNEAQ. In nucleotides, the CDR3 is TGTGCCAGCAGCTTAGTAGCCGTTCAGCCCCAGCATTTT. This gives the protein CASSLVAVQPQHF.

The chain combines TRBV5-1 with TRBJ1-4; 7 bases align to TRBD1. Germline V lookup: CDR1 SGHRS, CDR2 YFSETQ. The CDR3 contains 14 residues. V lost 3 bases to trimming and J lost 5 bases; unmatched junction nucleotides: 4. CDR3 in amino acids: CASSSTGENEKLFF. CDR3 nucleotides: TGCGCCAGCAGCTCAACAGGGGAGAATGAAAAACTGTTTTTT.

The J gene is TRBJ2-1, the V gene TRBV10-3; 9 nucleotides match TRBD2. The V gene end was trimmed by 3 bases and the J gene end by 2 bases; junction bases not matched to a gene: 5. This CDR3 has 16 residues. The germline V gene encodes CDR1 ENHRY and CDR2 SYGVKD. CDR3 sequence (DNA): TGTGCCATCAGTGACGCGGGGGGGCCTGCCTACAATGAGCAGTTCTTC. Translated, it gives CAISDAGGPAYNEQFF.

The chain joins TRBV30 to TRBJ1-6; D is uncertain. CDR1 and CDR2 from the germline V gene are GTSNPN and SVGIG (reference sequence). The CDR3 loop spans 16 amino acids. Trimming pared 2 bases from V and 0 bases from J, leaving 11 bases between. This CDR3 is CAWSSTLSSYNSPLHF. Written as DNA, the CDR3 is TGTGCCTGGAGTTCGACATTAAGCTCCTATAATTCACCCCTCCACTTT.

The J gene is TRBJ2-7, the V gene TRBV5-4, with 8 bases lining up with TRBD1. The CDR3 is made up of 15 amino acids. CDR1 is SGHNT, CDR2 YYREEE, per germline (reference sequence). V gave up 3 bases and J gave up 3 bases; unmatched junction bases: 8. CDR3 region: CASSSKQGGRYEQYF. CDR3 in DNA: TGTGCCAGCAGCTCAAAACAGGGGGGTCGCTACGAGCAGTACTTC.

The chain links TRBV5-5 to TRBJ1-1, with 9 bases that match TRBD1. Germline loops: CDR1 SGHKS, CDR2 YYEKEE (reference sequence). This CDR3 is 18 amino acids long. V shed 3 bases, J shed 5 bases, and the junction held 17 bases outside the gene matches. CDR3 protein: CASSSRVQGATSVTEAFF. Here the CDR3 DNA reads TGTGCCAGCAGCTCAAGGGTACAGGGGGCTACTTCAGTAACTGAAGCTTTCTTT. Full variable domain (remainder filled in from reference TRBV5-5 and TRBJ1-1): DAGVTQSPTHLIKTRGQQVTLRCSPISGHKSVSWYQQVLGQGPQFIFQYYEKEERGRGNFPDRFSARQFPNYSSELNVNALLLGDSALYLCASSSRVQGATSVTEAFFGQGTRLTVV.

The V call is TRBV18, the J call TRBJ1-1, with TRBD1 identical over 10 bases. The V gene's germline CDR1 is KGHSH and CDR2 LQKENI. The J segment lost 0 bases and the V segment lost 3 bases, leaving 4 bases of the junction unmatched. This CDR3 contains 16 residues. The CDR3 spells CASSPGQGRVNTEAFF. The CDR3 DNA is TGTGCCAGCTCACCGGGACAGGGGCGGGTGAACACTGAAGCTTTCTTT.

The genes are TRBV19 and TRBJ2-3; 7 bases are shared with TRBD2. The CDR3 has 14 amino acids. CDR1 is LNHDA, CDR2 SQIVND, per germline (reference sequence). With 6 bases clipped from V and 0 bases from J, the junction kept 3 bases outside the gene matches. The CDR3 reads CASRAAGSTDTQYF. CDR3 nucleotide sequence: TGTGCCAGTAGAGCAGCGGGGAGCACAGATACGCAGTATTTT.

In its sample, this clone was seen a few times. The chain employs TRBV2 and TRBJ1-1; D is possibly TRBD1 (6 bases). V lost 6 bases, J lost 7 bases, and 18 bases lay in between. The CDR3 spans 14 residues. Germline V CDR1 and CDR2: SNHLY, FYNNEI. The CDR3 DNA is TGTGCCAGCAGGACGGGACAAGTAGTAATTGAAGCTTTCTTT. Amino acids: CASRTGQVVIEAFF.

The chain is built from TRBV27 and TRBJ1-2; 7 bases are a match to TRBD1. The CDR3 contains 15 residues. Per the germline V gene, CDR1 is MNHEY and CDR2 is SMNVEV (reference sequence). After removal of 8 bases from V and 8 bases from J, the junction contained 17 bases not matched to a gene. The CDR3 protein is CASRDTGVGSKGYTF. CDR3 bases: TGTGCCAGCCGTGATACAGGGGTCGGATCTAAGGGCTACACCTTC.

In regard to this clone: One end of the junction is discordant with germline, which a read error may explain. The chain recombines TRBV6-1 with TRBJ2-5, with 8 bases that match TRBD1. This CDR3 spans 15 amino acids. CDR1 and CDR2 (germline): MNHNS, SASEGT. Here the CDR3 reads CASREDRGGGETQYF. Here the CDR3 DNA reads TGTGCCAGCAGGGAAGACAGGGGAGGAGGAGAGACCCAGTACTTC.

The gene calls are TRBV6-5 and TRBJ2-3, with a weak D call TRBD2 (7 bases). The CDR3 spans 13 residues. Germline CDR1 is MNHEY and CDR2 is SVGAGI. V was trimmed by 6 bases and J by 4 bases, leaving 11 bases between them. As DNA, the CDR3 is TGTGCCAGCAGGAGGGGGGGCCCAGATACGCAGTATTTT. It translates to CASRRGGPDTQYF.

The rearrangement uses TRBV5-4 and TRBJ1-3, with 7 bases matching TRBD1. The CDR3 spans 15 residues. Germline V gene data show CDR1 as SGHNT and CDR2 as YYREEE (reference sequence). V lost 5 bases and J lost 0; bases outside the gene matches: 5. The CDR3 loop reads CASSYDRVSGNTIYF. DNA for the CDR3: TGTGCCAGCAGTTATGACAGGGTCTCTGGAAACACCATATATTTT.

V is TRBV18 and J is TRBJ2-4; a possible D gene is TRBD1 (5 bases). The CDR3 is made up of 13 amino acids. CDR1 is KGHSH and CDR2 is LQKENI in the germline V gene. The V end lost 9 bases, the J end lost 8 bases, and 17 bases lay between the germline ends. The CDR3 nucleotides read TGTGCCAGTTCCGGAAGGGGTAAGGACATTCAGTACTTC. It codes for CASSGRGKDIQYF. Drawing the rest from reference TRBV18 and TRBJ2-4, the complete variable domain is NAGVMQNPRHLVRRRGQEARLRCSPMKGHSHVYWYRQLPEEGLKFMVYLQKENIIDESGMPKERFSAEFPKEGPSILRIQQVVRGDSAAYFCASSGRGKDIQYFGAGTRLSVL.

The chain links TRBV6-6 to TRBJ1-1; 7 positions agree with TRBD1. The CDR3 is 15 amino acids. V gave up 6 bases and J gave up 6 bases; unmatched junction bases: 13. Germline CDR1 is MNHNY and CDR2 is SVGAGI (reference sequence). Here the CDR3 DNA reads TGTGCCAGCAGCTCCGACAGGGCAGAAGGGGCTGAAGCTTTCTTT. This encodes CASSSDRAEGAEAFF.

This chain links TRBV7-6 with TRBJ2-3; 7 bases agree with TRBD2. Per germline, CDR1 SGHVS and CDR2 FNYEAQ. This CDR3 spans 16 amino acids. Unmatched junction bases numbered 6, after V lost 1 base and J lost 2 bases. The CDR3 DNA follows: TGTGCCAGCAGCTTAGTAGTAAGCGGGGTCACAGATACGCAGTATTTT. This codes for CASSLVVSGVTDTQYF.

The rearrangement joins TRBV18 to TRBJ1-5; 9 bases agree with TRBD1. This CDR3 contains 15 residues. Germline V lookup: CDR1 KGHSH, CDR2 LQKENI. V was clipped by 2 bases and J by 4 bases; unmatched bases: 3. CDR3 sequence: CASSPAGTGNQPQHF. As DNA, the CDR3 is TGTGCCAGCTCACCAGCCGGGACAGGGAATCAGCCCCAGCATTTT.

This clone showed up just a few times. The CDR3: CASSFSQNYGYTF. The CDR3 bases are TGTGCCAGCAGCTTCTCACAGAATTATGGCTACACCTTC. V usage is TRBV11-2 and J usage is TRBJ1-2; D is undetermined. The V end lost 3 bases, the J end lost 5 bases, and 10 bases lay between the germline ends. The CDR3 loop spans 13 amino acids. Germline V gene sequence: CDR1 SGHAT, CDR2 FQNNGV.

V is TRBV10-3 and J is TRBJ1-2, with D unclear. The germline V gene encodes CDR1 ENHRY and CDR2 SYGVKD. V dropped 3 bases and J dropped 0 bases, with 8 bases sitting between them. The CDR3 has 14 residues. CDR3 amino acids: CAISDSGTNYGYTF. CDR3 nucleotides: TGTGCCATCAGTGATAGCGGTACTAACTATGGCTACACCTTC.

The CDR3 protein is CASSTQGAGYGYTF. As DNA, the CDR3 is TGTGCCAGTAGTACTCAGGGGGCAGGCTATGGCTACACCTTC. The chain recombines TRBV19 with TRBJ1-2; 8 bases match TRBD1. The CDR3 is 14 amino acids. The V segment lost 4 bases and the J segment 4 bases; nucleotides outside the gene matches: 5. Germline values: CDR1 LNHDA, CDR2 SQIVND (reference sequence).

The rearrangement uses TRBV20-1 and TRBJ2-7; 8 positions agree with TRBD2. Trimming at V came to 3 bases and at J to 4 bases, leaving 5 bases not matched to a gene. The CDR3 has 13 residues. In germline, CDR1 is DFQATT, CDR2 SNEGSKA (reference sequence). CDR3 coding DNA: TGCAGTGCTAGTAGGGGACTAGGGTACGAGCAGTACGTC. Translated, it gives CSASRGLGYEQYV.

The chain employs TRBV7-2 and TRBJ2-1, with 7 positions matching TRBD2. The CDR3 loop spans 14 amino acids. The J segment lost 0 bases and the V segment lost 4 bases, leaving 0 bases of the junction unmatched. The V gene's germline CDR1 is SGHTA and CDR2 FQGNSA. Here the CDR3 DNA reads TGTGCCAGCAGCTCGGGGGGCTCCTACAATGAGCAGTTCTTC. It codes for CASSSGGSYNEQFF.

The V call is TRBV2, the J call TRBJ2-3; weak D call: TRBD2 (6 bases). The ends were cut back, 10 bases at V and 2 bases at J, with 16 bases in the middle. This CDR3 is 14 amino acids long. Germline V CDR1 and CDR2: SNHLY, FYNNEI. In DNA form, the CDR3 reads TGTGCCATAGCGGAGCTAATAAACACAGATACGCAGTATTTT. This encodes CAIAELINTDTQYF.

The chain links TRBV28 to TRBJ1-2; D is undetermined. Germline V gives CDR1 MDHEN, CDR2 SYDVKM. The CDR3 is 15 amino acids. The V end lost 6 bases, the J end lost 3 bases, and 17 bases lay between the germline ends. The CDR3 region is CASSDGWVLDYGYTF. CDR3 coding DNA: TGTGCCAGCAGCGACGGGTGGGTCCTCGACTATGGCTACACCTTC.

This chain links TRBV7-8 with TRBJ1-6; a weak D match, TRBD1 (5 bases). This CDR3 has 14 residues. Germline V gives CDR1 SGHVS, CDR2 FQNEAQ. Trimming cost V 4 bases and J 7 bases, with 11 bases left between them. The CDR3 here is CASSSDIGNSPLHF. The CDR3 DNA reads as TGTGCCAGCAGCTCGGACATTGGAAATTCACCCCTCCACTTT.

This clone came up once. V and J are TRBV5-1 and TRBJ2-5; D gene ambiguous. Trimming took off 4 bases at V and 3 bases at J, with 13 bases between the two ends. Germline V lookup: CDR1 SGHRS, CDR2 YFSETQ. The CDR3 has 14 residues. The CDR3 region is CASSLGSSEETQYF. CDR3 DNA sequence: TGCGCCAGCAGCCTCGGCTCAAGCGAAGAGACCCAGTACTTC. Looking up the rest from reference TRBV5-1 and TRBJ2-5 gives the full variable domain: KAGVTQTPRYLIKTRGQQVTLSCSPISGHRSVSWYQQTPGQGLQFLFEYFSETQRNKGNFPGRFSGRQFSNSRSEMNVSTLELGDSALYLCASSLGSSEETQYFGPGTRLLVL.

The CDR3 loop is CATSRDNTGAGGYTF. DNA for the CDR3: TGTGCCACCAGCAGAGATAATACAGGGGCGGGTGGCTACACCTTC. The V and J genes are TRBV15 and TRBJ1-2, with TRBD1 matching over 7 bases. The junction had 8 bases not matched to a gene; V was cut back by 0 bases and J by 7 bases. The CDR3 extends over 15 amino acids. Germline values: CDR1 LNHNV, CDR2 YYDKDF (reference sequence). Complete variable domain (other parts from reference TRBV15 and TRBJ1-2): DAMVIQNPRYQVTQFGKPVTLSCSQTLNHNVMYWYQQKSSQAPKLLFHYYDKDFNNEADTPDNFQSRRPNTSFCFLDIRSPGLGDTAMYLCATSRDNTGAGGYTFGSGTRLTVV.

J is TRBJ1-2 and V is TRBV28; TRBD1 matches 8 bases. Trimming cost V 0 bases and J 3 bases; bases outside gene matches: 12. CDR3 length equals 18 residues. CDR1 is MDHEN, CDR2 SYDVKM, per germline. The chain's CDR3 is CASSLWNPRDRNDYGYTF. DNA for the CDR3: TGTGCCAGCAGTTTATGGAACCCCAGGGACAGGAATGACTATGGCTACACCTTC.

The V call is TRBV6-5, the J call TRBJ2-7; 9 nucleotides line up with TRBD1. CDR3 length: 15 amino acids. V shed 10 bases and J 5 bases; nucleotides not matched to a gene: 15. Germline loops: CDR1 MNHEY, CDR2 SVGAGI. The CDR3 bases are TGTGCCATTCTCTCCGGGACAGGGTTCTTTAACGAGCAGTACTTC. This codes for CAILSGTGFFNEQYF.

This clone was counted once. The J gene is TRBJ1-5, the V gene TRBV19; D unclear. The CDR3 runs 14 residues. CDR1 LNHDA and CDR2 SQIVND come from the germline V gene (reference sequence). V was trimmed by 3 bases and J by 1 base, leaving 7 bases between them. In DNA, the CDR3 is TGTGCCAGTAGTATTTGGGAGAGCAATCAGCCCCAGCATTTT. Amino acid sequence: CASSIWESNQPQHF.